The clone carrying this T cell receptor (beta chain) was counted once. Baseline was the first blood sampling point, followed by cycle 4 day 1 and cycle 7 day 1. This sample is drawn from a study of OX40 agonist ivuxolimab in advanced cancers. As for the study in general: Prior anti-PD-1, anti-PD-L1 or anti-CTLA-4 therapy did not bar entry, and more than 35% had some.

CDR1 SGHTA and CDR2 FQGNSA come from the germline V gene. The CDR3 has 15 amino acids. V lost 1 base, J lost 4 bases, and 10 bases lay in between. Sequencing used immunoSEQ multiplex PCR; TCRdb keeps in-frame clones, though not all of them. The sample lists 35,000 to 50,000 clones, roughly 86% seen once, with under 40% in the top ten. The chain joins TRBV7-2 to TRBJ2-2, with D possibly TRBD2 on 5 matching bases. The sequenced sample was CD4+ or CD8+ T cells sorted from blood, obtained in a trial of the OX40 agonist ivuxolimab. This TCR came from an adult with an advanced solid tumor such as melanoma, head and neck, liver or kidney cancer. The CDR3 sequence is CASSLGLARTGELFF. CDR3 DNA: TGTGCCAGCAGCTTAGGGCTAGCCCGCACCGGGGAGCTGTTTTTT.